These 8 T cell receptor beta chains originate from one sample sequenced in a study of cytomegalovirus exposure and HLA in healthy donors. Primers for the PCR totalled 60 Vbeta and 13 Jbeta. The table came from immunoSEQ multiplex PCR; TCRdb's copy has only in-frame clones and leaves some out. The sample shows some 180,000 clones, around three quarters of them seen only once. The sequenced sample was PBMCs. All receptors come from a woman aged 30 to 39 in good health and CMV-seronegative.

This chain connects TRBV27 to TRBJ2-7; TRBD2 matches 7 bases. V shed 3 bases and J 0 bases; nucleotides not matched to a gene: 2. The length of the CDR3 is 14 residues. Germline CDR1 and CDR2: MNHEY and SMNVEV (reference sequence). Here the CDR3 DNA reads TGTGCCAGCAGTTTTTCGGGGGGCTCCTACGAGCAGTACTTC. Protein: CASSFSGGSYEQYF.

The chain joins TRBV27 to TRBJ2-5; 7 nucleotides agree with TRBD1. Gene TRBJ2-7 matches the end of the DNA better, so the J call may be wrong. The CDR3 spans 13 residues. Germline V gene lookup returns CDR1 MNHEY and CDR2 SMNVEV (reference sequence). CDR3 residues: CASRQTGSYEQYF. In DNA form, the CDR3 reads TGTGCCAGTCGACAGACAGGGTCCTACGAGCAGTACTTC.

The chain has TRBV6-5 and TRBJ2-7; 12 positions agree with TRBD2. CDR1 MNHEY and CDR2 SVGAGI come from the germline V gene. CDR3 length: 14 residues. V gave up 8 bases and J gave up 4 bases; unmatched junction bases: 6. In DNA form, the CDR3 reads TGTGCCAGCGGAAGACTAGCGGGAGCTTACGAGCAGTACTTC. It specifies CASGRLAGAYEQYF.

The CDR3, as DNA: TGCGCCAGCAGTGCTCTAAGGACTAGCGGGGGGGCCTCCGGTGAGCAGTACTTC. This encodes CASSALRTSGGASGEQYF. The V gene is TRBV10-2, the J gene TRBJ2-7, with TRBD2 matching 15 bases. In germline, CDR1 is WSHSY, CDR2 SAAADI. CDR3 length: 18 residues. V gave up 4 bases and J gave up 7 bases; unmatched junction bases: 14.

This CDR3 is CASSLRGRGTDTQYF. In nucleotides, the CDR3 is TGTGCCAGCAGTTTACGCGGGAGGGGCACAGATACGCAGTATTTT. The chain is built from TRBV27 and TRBJ2-3; TRBD2 aligns across 9 bases. Germline-derived CDR1 and CDR2 are MNHEY and SMNVEV (reference sequence). The CDR3 spans 15 residues. The ends lost 2 bases at V and 1 base at J; junction bases unmatched: 1.

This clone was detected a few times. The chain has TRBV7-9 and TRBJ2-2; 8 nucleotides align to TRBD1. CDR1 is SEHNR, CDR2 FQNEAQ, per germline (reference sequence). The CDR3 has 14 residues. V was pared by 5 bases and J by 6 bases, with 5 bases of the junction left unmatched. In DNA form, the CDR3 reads TGTGCCAGCAGCCGGGGACAGGTGGCCGGGGAGCTGTTTTTT. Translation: CASSRGQVAGELFF. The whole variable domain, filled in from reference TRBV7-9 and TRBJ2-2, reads DTGVSQNPRHKITKRGQNVTFRCDPISEHNRLYWYRQTLGQGPEFLTYFQNEAQLEKSRLLSDRFSAERPKGSFSTLEIQRTEQGDSAMYLCASSRGQVAGELFFGEGSRLTVL.

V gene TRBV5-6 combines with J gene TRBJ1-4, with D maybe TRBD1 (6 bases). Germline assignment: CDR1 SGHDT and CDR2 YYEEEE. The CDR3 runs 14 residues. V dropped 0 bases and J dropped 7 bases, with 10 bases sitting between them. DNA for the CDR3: TGTGCCAGCAGCTTGGCCAGGGGAGCTGAAAAACTGTTTTTT. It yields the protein CASSLARGAEKLFF.

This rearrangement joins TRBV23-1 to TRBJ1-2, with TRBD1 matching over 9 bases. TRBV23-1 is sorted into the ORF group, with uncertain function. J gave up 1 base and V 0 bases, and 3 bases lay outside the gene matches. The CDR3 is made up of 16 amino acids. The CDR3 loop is CASSQSDRGVNYGYTF. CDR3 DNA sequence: TGCGCCAGCAGTCAATCGGACAGGGGAGTTAACTATGGCTACACCTTC.